Sequencing of this T cell receptor beta chain was carried out in a study of blood T cell repertoires in COVID-19. The overall study: The analysed material was cDNA or gDNA that came from T cells, B-cell-depleted T cells, or PBMCs.

The data were produced by immunoSEQ multiplex PCR, yet TCRdb's version contains in-frame clones alone and is incomplete. The table has some 400,000 clones, around 87% seen once; the top ten hold 2.3%. On this clone: The sample holds other DNA sequences that translate to the same CDR3.

Germline V gene sequence: CDR1 MDHEN, CDR2 SYDVKM. This CDR3 has 14 residues. Trimming removed 9 bases at V and 1 base at J, with 13 bases between. The TCR sequence derives from a woman aged 60-75 years with COVID-19, enrolled during active disease. The chain links TRBV28 to TRBJ1-3; no firm D call. Specimen: peripheral blood. The CDR3 DNA reads TGTGCCAGTACCCCAGGAGGATCTGGAAACACCATATATTTT. Amino acids: CASTPGGSGNTIYF. Full variable domain (outside the CDR3, taken from reference TRBV28 and TRBJ1-3): DVKVTQSSRYLVKRTGEKVFLECVQDMDHENMFWYRQDPGLGLRLIYFSYDVKMKEKGDIPEGYSVSREKKERFSLILESASTNQTSMYLCASTPGGSGNTIYFGEGSWLTVV.